This TCR beta chain stems from a study of OX40 agonist ivuxolimab in advanced cancers. Turning to the study itself: Hepatocellular carcinoma, melanoma, renal cell or head and neck cancer was diagnosed in the dose-escalation patients. Prior therapy, whether anti-PD-1, anti-PD-L1 or anti-CTLA-4, was allowed, and 30% to 40% had some. The study's findings and limits: Researchers did not determine the expanded peripheral T cells' antigen specificity.

Notes on this clone: The antigen is not known.

Sequenced by immunoSEQ multiplex PCR; TCRdb stores in-frame clones only, minus some. The sample shows about 70,000 clones, almost 90% of them seen only once. The TCR originated in an adult with an advanced solid tumor such as melanoma, head and neck, liver or kidney cancer. Sequences were derived from CD4+ or CD8+ T cells sorted from blood, sampled in a trial of the OX40 agonist ivuxolimab.

Written as DNA, the CDR3 is TGCGCCAGCAGCGTGGGACAGAACACTGAAGCTTTCTTT. It specifies CASSVGQNTEAFF. The V gene is TRBV5-1, the J gene TRBJ1-1; D is possibly TRBD1 (6 bases). The CDR3 has 13 residues. Trimming pared 4 bases from V and 1 base from J, leaving 8 bases between. The germline gives CDR1 SGHRS, CDR2 YFSETQ. Full variable domain (remainder filled in from reference TRBV5-1 and TRBJ1-1): KAGVTQTPRYLIKTRGQQVTLSCSPISGHRSVSWYQQTPGQGLQFLFEYFSETQRNKGNFPGRFSGRQFSNSRSEMNVSTLELGDSALYLCASSVGQNTEAFFGQGTRLTVV.